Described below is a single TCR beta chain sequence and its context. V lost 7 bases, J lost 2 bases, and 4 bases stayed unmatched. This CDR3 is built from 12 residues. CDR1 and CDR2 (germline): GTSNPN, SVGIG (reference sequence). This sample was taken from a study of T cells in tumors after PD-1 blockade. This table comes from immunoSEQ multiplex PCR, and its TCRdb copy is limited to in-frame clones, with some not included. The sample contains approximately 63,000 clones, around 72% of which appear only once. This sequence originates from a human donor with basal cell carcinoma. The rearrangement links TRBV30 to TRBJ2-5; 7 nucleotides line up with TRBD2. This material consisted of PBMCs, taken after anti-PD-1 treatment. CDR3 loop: CAFNSGQETQYF. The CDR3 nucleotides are TGTGCCTTCAATAGCGGGCAAGAGACCCAGTACTTC.